Below are 26 T cell receptor beta chains sequenced from a single sample in a study of T-cell memory formation after mild COVID-19 (dated by TCRdb to the early 2020s). Libraries came from 5' RACE. The sequencing machine was an Illumina NovaSeq 6000. TCRdb applied fastp at Q25 and MiXCR to the public reads, then kept only in-frame beta chains. Each CDR3 protein appears once, grouped with its most common genes and DNA. This sample holds almost 550,000 distinct CDR3 sequences; roughly 20% were observed only once. Around 12% of the sample comes from the top ten. Sample: PBMCs or a T cell subset sorted from them (not recorded which). These receptors were taken from an adult woman who had mild COVID-19 (a few samples of this study predate the infection). The sample titles of this study are shuffled in the database, so cell type and time point are left out; the donor was told from shared clones.

This chain uses TRBV20-1 with TRBJ2-2; D possibly corresponds to TRBD1 (6 bases). CDR1 is DFQATT, CDR2 SNEGSKA, per germline (reference sequence). CDR3 length: 12 residues. CDR3: CSSWGLDGELFF. The CDR3 DNA reads TGCAGCTCTTGGGGGCTTGACGGGGAGCTGTTTTTT.

The CDR3: CASSQPHGNEQYF. The CDR3 DNA reads TGTGCCAGCAGCCAACCACACGGAAACGAGCAGTACTTC. The chain links TRBV4-2 to TRBJ2-7, with D hard to call. Trimming left V 2 bases short and J 5 bases short, with 10 bases between. CDR1 is LGHNA, CDR2 YNFKEQ, per germline. The CDR3 spans 13 residues.

The chain links TRBV24-1 to TRBJ2-3; D ambiguous. V gave up 4 bases and J gave up 3 bases, with 13 bases separating them. In germline, CDR1 is KGHDR, CDR2 SFDVKD. The CDR3 is made up of 15 amino acids. In DNA form, the CDR3 reads TGTGCCACCAGTGAGACGCCCCCTTTGACAGATACGCAGTATTTT. Protein product: CATSETPPLTDTQYF.

The chain uses TRBV19 and TRBJ2-1; no clear D gene. The V gene's germline CDR1 is LNHDA and CDR2 SQIVND (reference sequence). Between the trimmed V and J ends, which lost 4 bases and 9 bases, there was a span of 19 bases. The CDR3 length is 15 residues. This chain's CDR3 is CASSNHLGIHSEQFF. In nucleotides, the CDR3 is TGTGCCAGTAGTAACCACTTGGGAATACATTCTGAGCAGTTCTTC.

This rearrangement joins TRBV29-1 to TRBJ2-5; 11 bases agree with TRBD1. The trim removed 3 bases at V and 5 bases at J, leaving 2 bases unmatched. This CDR3 comprises 13 residues. Looked up from germline, CDR1 is SQVTM and CDR2 is ANQGSEA. The CDR3 DNA is TGCAGCGTTGAGGGGACAGGGGGTGAGACCCAGTACTTC. It encodes CSVEGTGGETQYF.

This rearrangement joins TRBV24-1 to TRBJ2-7, with 7 bases matching TRBD1. There are 14 residues in the CDR3. With 7 bases clipped from V and 2 bases from J, the junction kept 7 bases outside the gene matches. Per the germline V gene, CDR1 is KGHDR and CDR2 is SFDVKD. In DNA form, the CDR3 reads TGTGCCACCAGGGACAGGTCCTGGCCCTACGAGCAGTACTTC. Amino acids: CATRDRSWPYEQYF.

The chain carries TRBV20-1 and TRBJ2-1; the match to TRBD2 covers 12 bases. Trimming cost V 3 bases and J 6 bases; bases outside gene matches: 6. Germline-derived CDR1 and CDR2 are DFQATT and SNEGSKA (reference sequence). The CDR3 has 15 amino acids. This chain's CDR3 is CSASPTSGGRNEQFF. The CDR3, as DNA: TGCAGTGCTAGCCCGACTAGCGGGGGACGCAATGAGCAGTTCTTC.

V usage is TRBV14 and J usage is TRBJ1-6; D is possibly TRBD1 (5 bases). The CDR3 runs 21 residues. Germline assignment: CDR1 SGHDN and CDR2 FVKESK. Trimming removed 4 bases at V and 3 bases at J, with 28 bases between. The CDR3 DNA sequence: TGTGCCAGCAGCCTACGCTTACCGGGGGGTAATCTCTTGATCTATAATTCACCCCTCCACTTT. Protein sequence: CASSLRLPGGNLLIYNSPLHF.

This clonotype was picked up a small number of times. The CDR3 DNA reads TGTGCCACCAAAGGGACCGAAAACTACAATGAGCAGTTCTTC. This gives the protein CATKGTENYNEQFF. This chain uses TRBV15 with TRBJ2-1, with D possibly being TRBD1 or TRBD2 (5 bases each). From germline, CDR1 is LNHNV and CDR2 YYDKDF (reference sequence). This CDR3 region has 14 residues. V lost 7 bases to trimming and J lost 3 bases, with 13 bases between them.

This clonotype was seen a handful of times. The chain combines TRBV4-1 with TRBJ2-7, with 10 bases fitting TRBD1. Germline CDR1 MGHRA, CDR2 YSYEKL. After removal of 3 bases from V and 3 bases from J, the junction contained 5 bases not matched to a gene. The CDR3 covers 15 residues. The chain's CDR3 is CASSQPGTGDYEQYF. In DNA, the CDR3 is TGCGCCAGCAGCCAGCCCGGGACAGGGGACTACGAGCAGTACTTC.

This clonotype has a handful of counts. The chain uses TRBV12-3 or TRBV12-4 and TRBJ1-4; 7 bases agree with TRBD1. With V trimmed by 7 bases and J by 6 bases, 8 bases remained unmatched. This CDR3 is built from 14 residues. CDR3 in amino acids: CASTTTGYDEKLFF. The CDR3 DNA reads as TGTGCCAGCACCACGACAGGGTATGATGAAAAACTGTTTTTT.

Notes on this clonotype: This sequence may be a read error, since a much larger clone differs from it by one base. This chain links TRBV12-3 or TRBV12-4 with TRBJ2-5, with TRBD2 as a possible D gene (5 bases). Trimming took 6 bases from V and 1 from J, leaving 6 bases between them. CDR3 length: 12 amino acids. The CDR3 is CASSRGQETQYF. The CDR3 DNA reads TGTGCCAGCAGCCGGGGCCAAGAGACCCAGTACTTC.

This clonotype occurred a few times. V and J are TRBV29-1 and TRBJ2-7; possible D gene TRBD1, 6 bases. The V gene's germline CDR1 is SQVTM and CDR2 ANQGSEA. The CDR3 consists of 12 residues. V lost 7 bases to trimming and J lost 0 bases, with 10 bases between them. CDR3 in DNA: TGCAGCGCAGGGGAAAGCTCCTACGAGCAGTACTTC. Residues: CSAGESSYEQYF.

This chain joins TRBV10-3 and TRBJ2-1; TRBD2 is a possible D gene (5 bases). CDR1 is ENHRY, CDR2 SYGVKD, per germline. Trimming shortened V by 11 bases and J by 7 bases, and 12 bases separated the two germline ends. This CDR3 has 11 amino acids. The CDR3 reads CASTPGNEQFF. For the CDR3, the DNA is TGTGCCTCAACACCGGGAAATGAGCAGTTCTTC.

This chain links TRBV28 with TRBJ2-7, with TRBD1 matching 11 bases. CDR3 length equals 16 residues. V gave up 1 base and J gave up 2 bases; unmatched junction bases: 4. Per germline, CDR1 MDHEN and CDR2 SYDVKM. The CDR3 DNA reads as TGTGCCAGCAGTTTATTAGGGGGACAGGGGGCCTACGAGCAGTACTTC. The encoded protein is CASSLLGGQGAYEQYF. Full variable domain (outside the CDR3, taken from reference TRBV28 and TRBJ2-7): DVKVTQSSRYLVKRTGEKVFLECVQDMDHENMFWYRQDPGLGLRLIYFSYDVKMKEKGDIPEGYSVSREKKERFSLILESASTNQTSMYLCASSLLGGQGAYEQYFGPGTRLTVT.

This clonotype was seen a handful of times. The V call is TRBV20-1, the J call TRBJ2-1, with D maybe TRBD2 (6 bases). V gave up 1 base and J gave up 1 base, with 14 bases separating them. The CDR3 has 16 amino acids. CDR1 is DFQATT and CDR2 is SNEGSKA in the germline V gene (reference sequence). This CDR3 is CSARGRGLESYNEQFF. CDR3 coding DNA: TGCAGTGCTAGAGGTCGGGGACTTGAATCCTACAATGAGCAGTTCTTC.

There are a few counts of this clonotype. The chain has TRBV5-1 and TRBJ2-4; D remains unclear. V lost 4 bases, J lost 5 bases, and 13 bases lay in between. Looked up from germline, CDR1 is SGHRS and CDR2 is YFSETQ. CDR3 length: 14 amino acids. In DNA, the CDR3 is TGCGCCAGCAGCCCGGACCCCCCACAAAACATTCAGTACTTC. As protein: CASSPDPPQNIQYF.

The chain couples TRBV6-2 or TRBV6-3 to TRBJ2-3; possible D gene TRBD2, 6 bases. Per the germline V gene, CDR1 is MNHEY and CDR2 is SVGEGT. Trimming removed 4 bases at V and 5 bases at J, with 16 bases between. There are 15 residues in the CDR3. The CDR3 nucleotides are TGTGCCAGCAGTTTTTTTAGTCAGGGAGGAGATACGCAGTATTTT. It encodes CASSFFSQGGDTQYF.

The V gene is TRBV4-2, the J gene TRBJ1-1, with D hard to call. The V gene lost 0 bases and the J gene lost 10 bases, with 18 bases spanning the gap. Germline CDR1 LGHNA, CDR2 YNFKEQ. There are 15 residues in the CDR3. The DNA for the CDR3 is TGTGCCAGCAGCCAAGATATCCTCCGGGAGAAGGGAGCTTTCTTT. Protein sequence: CASSQDILREKGAFF.

This clonotype was picked up a small number of times. V and J are TRBV7-9 and TRBJ2-3; TRBD2 matches at 10 bases. The trim removed 0 bases at V and 1 base at J, leaving 4 bases unmatched. Germline V gene lookup returns CDR1 SEHNR and CDR2 FQNEAQ (reference sequence). The CDR3 loop spans 17 amino acids. The CDR3 sequence: CASSLALAGRGTDTQYF. CDR3 DNA sequence: TGTGCCAGCAGCTTAGCACTAGCGGGACGAGGCACAGATACGCAGTATTTT. The full variable domain, with the rest looked up from reference TRBV7-9 and TRBJ2-3, is DTGVSQNPRHKITKRGQNVTFRCDPISEHNRLYWYRQTLGQGPEFLTYFQNEAQLEKSRLLSDRFSAERPKGSFSTLEIQRTEQGDSAMYLCASSLALAGRGTDTQYFGPGTRLTVL.

This clonotype has at least ten counts. CDR3 protein: CASSPLLAGVPEIETQYF. The CDR3 DNA sequence: TGTGCCAGCAGTCCCCTACTAGCGGGGGTCCCGGAGATCGAGACCCAGTACTTC. V is TRBV27 and J is TRBJ2-5, with 11 bases matching TRBD2. CDR3 size: 18 residues. The V gene end was trimmed by 5 bases and the J gene end by 5 bases; junction bases not matched to a gene: 16. CDR1 MNHEY and CDR2 SMNVEV come from the germline V gene (reference sequence).

This clonotype was seen only a few times. The genes are TRBV2 and TRBJ2-7; D not certain. The CDR3 consists of 12 residues. CDR1 and CDR2 from the germline V gene are SNHLY and FYNNEI. The V and J ends lost 5 bases and 1 base respectively, with 6 bases between them. The CDR3 loop is CASSTQSYEQYF. The DNA for the CDR3 is TGTGCCAGCAGTACGCAGTCCTACGAGCAGTACTTC. The full variable domain, in which reference TRBV2 and TRBJ2-7 provide the parts outside the CDR3, is EPEVTQTPSHQVTQMGQEVILRCVPISNHLYFYWYRQILGQKVEFLVSFYNNEISEKSEIFDDQFSVERPDGSNFTLKIRSTKLEDSAMYFCASSTQSYEQYFGPGTRLTVT.

This clonotype showed up many times. V is TRBV7-6 and J is TRBJ2-3; D not resolved. Trimming took off 6 bases at V and 1 base at J, with 5 bases between the two ends. The CDR3 covers 12 residues. Germline-derived CDR1 and CDR2 are SGHVS and FNYEAQ. CDR3 coding DNA: TGTGCCAGCAGTTCTCGCACAGATACGCAGTATTTT. This encodes CASSSRTDTQYF.

The rearrangement joins TRBV20-1 to TRBJ1-2, with TRBD1 identical over 9 bases. CDR3 length: 12 residues. Germline values: CDR1 DFQATT, CDR2 SNEGSKA (reference sequence). The ends lost 3 bases at V and 8 bases at J; junction bases unmatched: 4. The CDR3 nucleotides are TGCAGTGCTAGGGACAGGGGTCGAGGCTACACCTTC. It translates to CSARDRGRGYTF.

The sample holds a few counts of this clonotype. The rearrangement joins TRBV6-2 or TRBV6-3 to TRBJ2-7; 9 bases align to TRBD2. The CDR3 totals 16 residues. Germline lookup yields CDR1 MNHEY and CDR2 SVGEGT. Trimming at V came to 0 bases and at J to 5 bases, leaving 8 bases not matched to a gene. The CDR3 DNA sequence: TGTGCCAGCAGTTACTCGGTTAGCGGGAGAAACGACGAGCAGTACTTC. Its translation: CASSYSVSGRNDEQYF.

This chain links TRBV6-2 or TRBV6-3 with TRBJ2-2; possibly TRBD2 for D (5 bases). The CDR3 length is 15 residues. Trimming removed 5 bases from V and 5 bases from J, with 15 bases in between. In germline, CDR1 is MNHEY, CDR2 SVGEGT. CDR3 protein: CASSKDRRRTGELFF. In nucleotides, the CDR3 is TGTGCCAGCAGTAAAGATCGTAGGAGGACCGGGGAGCTGTTTTTT.